This TCR beta chain was obtained from a study of blood T cell repertoires in COVID-19. In the study overall: There were acute and convalescent COVID-19 samples, and they came from the United States, Italy and Spain. Sources were T cells, B-cell-depleted T cells, or PBMCs; the material itself was cDNA or gDNA.

Per the original data handling: Estimation of nucleated cell counts relied on the amplification of reference gene primers. TCRdb's copy holds only in-frame clones and misses some; the assay was immunoSEQ multiplex PCR. That table furnishes V, J and clone size, whereas the DNA furnished D and trimming. The data contain 210,000 or so clones, about 83% of them singletons. The germline V gene encodes CDR1 MNHEY and CDR2 SVGAGI. The V end was cut by 0 bases, the J end by 7 bases, with 10 bases between. CDR3 length: 14 amino acids. The chain uses TRBV6-5 and TRBJ2-1, with D perhaps TRBD1 (5 bases). The clonotype was recovered from a woman aged 45-65 years with active or convalescent COVID-19. Sequencing used peripheral blood. The CDR3 DNA reads as TGTGCCAGCAGTTACTCGGGGCCCCTTAATGAGCAGTTCTTC. Translated, it gives CASSYSGPLNEQFF.